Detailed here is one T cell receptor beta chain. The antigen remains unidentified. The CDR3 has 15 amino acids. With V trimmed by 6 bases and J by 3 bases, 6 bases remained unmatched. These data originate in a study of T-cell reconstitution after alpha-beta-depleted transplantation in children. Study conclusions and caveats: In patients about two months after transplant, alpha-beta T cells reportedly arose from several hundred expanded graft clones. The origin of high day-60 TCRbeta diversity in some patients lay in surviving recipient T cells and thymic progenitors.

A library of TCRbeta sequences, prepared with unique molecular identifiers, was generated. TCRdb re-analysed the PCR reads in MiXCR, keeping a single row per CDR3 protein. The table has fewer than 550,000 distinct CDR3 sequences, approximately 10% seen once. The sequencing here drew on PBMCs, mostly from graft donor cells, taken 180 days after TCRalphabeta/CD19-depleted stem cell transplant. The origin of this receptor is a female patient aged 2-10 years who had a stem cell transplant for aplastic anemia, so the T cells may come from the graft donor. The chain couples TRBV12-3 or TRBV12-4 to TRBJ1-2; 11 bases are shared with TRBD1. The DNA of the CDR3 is TGTGCCAGCAGCCAAAGGACAGGGGGCTACTATGGCTACACCTTC. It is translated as CASSQRTGGYYGYTF.